This entry lists 30 T cell receptor beta chains sequenced from one sample in a study of OX40 agonist ivuxolimab in advanced cancers. This table comes from immunoSEQ multiplex PCR, and its TCRdb copy is limited to in-frame clones, with some not included. This table holds about 41,000 clones, around 87% found once. Sequenced here: CD4+ or CD8+ T cells sorted from blood, sampled in a trial of the OX40 agonist ivuxolimab. These receptors came from an adult with an advanced solid tumor such as melanoma, head and neck, liver or kidney cancer.

CDR3 DNA: TGTGCCAGTAGGAGGGGACAGGGGGACTACGAGCAGTACTTC. This sequence encodes CASRRGQGDYEQYF. The chain recombines TRBV19 with TRBJ2-7; 11 bases fit TRBD1. The CDR3 covers 14 residues. Per the germline V gene, CDR1 is LNHDA and CDR2 is SQIVND (reference sequence). The junction had 4 bases not matched to a gene; V was cut back by 6 bases and J by 3 bases.

The CDR3 spells CASSAKNTQYF. The CDR3 DNA reads TGCGCCAGCAGCGCCAAGAATACGCAGTATTTT. J is TRBJ2-3 and V is TRBV10-2; D gene uncertain. Trimming cost V 6 bases and J 7 bases, with 8 bases left between them. The germline V gene has CDR1 WSHSY and CDR2 SAAADI. The CDR3 has 11 amino acids.

The genes are TRBV11-3 and TRBJ2-1; D perhaps matches TRBD2 (6 bases). Trimming cost V 1 base and J 6 bases, with 13 bases left between them. Germline lookup yields CDR1 SGHNT and CDR2 YENEEA. CDR3 size: 15 residues. CDR3 DNA: TGTGCCAGCAGCTTAGGCGTCACGGAGGGCAATGAGCAGTTCTTC. The encoded protein is CASSLGVTEGNEQFF.

This clone was seen only once. The chain joins TRBV18 to TRBJ2-5; TRBD1 matches at 7 bases. The CDR3 sequence is 14 residues long. V lost 3 bases and J lost 0; bases outside the gene matches: 1. Germline V gene data show CDR1 as KGHSH and CDR2 as LQKENI. The CDR3 region is CASSPTGNQETQYF. CDR3 in DNA: TGTGCCAGCTCACCGACAGGGAACCAAGAGACCCAGTACTTC.

The chain combines TRBV30 with TRBJ2-5; maybe TRBD2 (5 bases). V dropped 5 bases and J dropped 5 bases, with 21 bases sitting between them. CDR1 is GTSNPN and CDR2 is SVGIG in the germline V gene (reference sequence). The CDR3 is made up of 15 amino acids. CDR3 in DNA: TGTGCCTGGGTCGGGGTTTTAAGGAGTTCGGAGACCCAGTACTTC. Encoded protein: CAWVGVLRSSETQYF.

The table lists this clone with a few counts. V is TRBV2 and J is TRBJ2-2, with TRBD1 identical over 8 bases. This CDR3 comprises 14 residues. The germline V gene encodes CDR1 SNHLY and CDR2 FYNNEI. V gave up 2 bases and J gave up 6 bases; unmatched junction bases: 2. The CDR3 reads CASSEQGAAGELFF. CDR3 sequence (DNA): TGTGCCAGCAGTGAACAGGGGGCTGCCGGGGAGCTGTTTTTT. The full variable domain, completed using reference TRBV2 and TRBJ2-2, is EPEVTQTPSHQVTQMGQEVILRCVPISNHLYFYWYRQILGQKVEFLVSFYNNEISEKSEIFDDQFSVERPDGSNFTLKIRSTKLEDSAMYFCASSEQGAAGELFFGEGSRLTVL.

The chain uses TRBV30 and TRBJ2-2, with D possibly matching TRBD2 (6 bases). The CDR3 is 14 residues long. V was shortened by 3 bases and J by 7 bases, with 15 bases between the two germline ends. Germline V gene lookup returns CDR1 GTSNPN and CDR2 SVGIG (reference sequence). The CDR3 loop is CAWRWREGVGELFF. As DNA, the CDR3 is TGTGCCTGGAGGTGGAGGGAAGGGGTCGGGGAGCTGTTTTTT.

This chain uses TRBV6-5 with TRBJ1-2; TRBD1 aligns across 7 bases. The V segment lost 7 bases and the J segment 4 bases; nucleotides outside the gene matches: 6. The CDR3 totals 13 residues. Germline V gives CDR1 MNHEY, CDR2 SVGAGI. The CDR3 protein is CASKTGTGYGYTF. As DNA, the CDR3 is TGTGCCAGCAAGACAGGGACCGGCTATGGCTACACCTTC.

V gene TRBV5-8 combines with J gene TRBJ1-5, with D hard to call. Germline CDR1 reads SGHTS; CDR2 reads YDEGEE. The CDR3 sequence is 14 residues long. Trimming pared 3 bases from V and 4 bases from J, leaving 11 bases between. As DNA, the CDR3 is TGTGCCAGCAGCTCGGATCGGGGTAATCAGCCCCAGCATTTT. Translation gives CASSSDRGNQPQHF.

The chain employs TRBV7-8 and TRBJ2-1, with D uncertain. V lost 5 bases and J 5 bases, leaving 7 bases between the germline ends. From germline, CDR1 is SGHVS and CDR2 FQNEAQ. This CDR3 spans 12 amino acids. CDR3 in DNA: TGTGCCAGCAGCATATCAAACAATGAGCAGTTCTTC. Amino acid sequence: CASSISNNEQFF.

The V gene is TRBV10-3, the J gene TRBJ2-7; D is possibly TRBD2 (5 bases). V lost 0 bases, J lost 2 bases, and 11 bases lay in between. Looked up from germline, CDR1 is ENHRY and CDR2 is SYGVKD. This CDR3 region has 15 residues. CDR3 sequence: CAISESGGSPYEQYF. CDR3 DNA: TGTGCCATCAGTGAGTCGGGTGGGAGCCCCTACGAGCAGTACTTC.

The chain uses TRBV6-4 and TRBJ1-2; D unclear. The germline V and J ends were trimmed by 6 bases and 0 bases, with 20 bases remaining between them. This CDR3 comprises 17 residues. Germline CDR1 and CDR2: MRHNA and SNTAGT. The CDR3 here is CASSAIALRITNYGYTF. The CDR3 DNA sequence: TGTGCCAGCAGCGCCATTGCTCTCCGAATTACTAACTATGGCTACACCTTC.

The chain couples TRBV11-3 to TRBJ2-3, with D uncertain. CDR3 length: 14 amino acids. V lost 4 bases, J lost 4 bases, and 12 bases lay in between. Germline loops: CDR1 SGHNT, CDR2 YENEEA. CDR3 loop: CASSSYRRADTQYF. The CDR3 nucleotides read TGTGCCAGCAGCTCGTACCGACGTGCAGATACGCAGTATTTT.

The chain uses TRBV12-5 and TRBJ1-1, with D maybe TRBD1 (5 bases). Germline values: CDR1 LGHNT, CDR2 FRNRAP. The V end lost 8 bases, the J end lost 4 bases, and 17 bases lay between the germline ends. This CDR3 spans 14 amino acids. Here the CDR3 reads CASSIRVPGTEAFF. Here the CDR3 DNA reads TGTGCTAGTAGTATCAGGGTCCCGGGCACTGAAGCTTTCTTT.

The V gene is TRBV19, the J gene TRBJ1-1, with 11 bases matching TRBD1. The V and J ends lost 4 bases and 6 bases, in that order; junction bases with no gene match: 7. The germline V gene has CDR1 LNHDA and CDR2 SQIVND (reference sequence). The CDR3 has 15 amino acids. CDR3 DNA sequence: TGTGCCAGTAGTACGCCGGGACAGGGGGTCGCTGAAGCTTTCTTT. Its protein is CASSTPGQGVAEAFF.

The chain employs TRBV7-9 and TRBJ1-2; TRBD1 aligns across 9 bases. The germline V gene has CDR1 SEHNR and CDR2 FQNEAQ (reference sequence). V lost 5 bases, J lost 7 bases, and 5 bases stayed unmatched. CDR3 length: 13 amino acids. CDR3 bases: TGTGCCAGCAGCCTACAGGGGGCGGCTGGCTACACCTTC. This codes for CASSLQGAAGYTF. Supplemented by reference TRBV7-9 and TRBJ1-2, the full variable domain reads DTGVSQNPRHKITKRGQNVTFRCDPISEHNRLYWYRQTLGQGPEFLTYFQNEAQLEKSRLLSDRFSAERPKGSFSTLEIQRTEQGDSAMYLCASSLQGAAGYTFGSGTRLTVV.

As regards this clone: The junction differs from germline at one of its ends, possibly a read error. V gene TRBV7-7 combines with J gene TRBJ2-5, with 8 bases identical to TRBD1. Per the germline V gene, CDR1 is SSHAT and CDR2 is FNYEAQ (reference sequence). The CDR3 length is 15 residues. The CDR3 region is CASSLTRTGQETQYF. CDR3 coding DNA: TGTGCTAGCAGCTTGACCCGGACAGGGCAAGAGACCCAGTACTTC. Complete variable domain (other parts from reference TRBV7-7 and TRBJ2-5): GAGVSQSPRYKVTKRGQDVTLRCDPISSHATLYWYQQALGQGPEFLTYFNYEAQPDKSGLPSDRFSAERPEGSISTLTIQRTEQRDSAMYRCASSLTRTGQETQYFGPGTRLLVL.

The V gene is TRBV4-3, the J gene TRBJ2-1, with 16 bases matching TRBD2. The J segment lost 3 bases and the V segment lost 1 base, leaving 6 bases of the junction unmatched. CDR1 is LGHNA, CDR2 YSLEER, per germline. This CDR3 region has 19 residues. CDR3 nucleotide sequence: TGCGCCAGCAGCCAAGCTTGGGGACTAGCGGGAGGGGGCTACAATGAGCAGTTCTTC. Residues: CASSQAWGLAGGGYNEQFF.

The CDR3 nucleotides read TGTGCCAGCAGCCCCCCGATGAGCGGGAGCTACGAGCAGTACTTC. Amino acids: CASSPPMSGSYEQYF. The chain recombines TRBV7-2 with TRBJ2-7, with 8 bases that match TRBD2. The length of the CDR3 is 15 residues. The germline V gene has CDR1 SGHTA and CDR2 FQGNSA. The ends lost 5 bases at V and 3 bases at J; junction bases unmatched: 9.

The V call is TRBV27, the J call TRBJ1-1; 7 positions match TRBD1. This CDR3 is built from 15 residues. Germline lookup yields CDR1 MNHEY and CDR2 SMNVEV (reference sequence). V lost 7 bases to trimming and J lost 0 bases; unmatched junction nucleotides: 8. CDR3 sequence: CASKRTGNMNTEAFF. The CDR3, as DNA: TGTGCCAGCAAAAGGACAGGCAACATGAACACTGAAGCTTTCTTT.

The chain carries TRBV11-2 and TRBJ1-2; no reliable D call. The CDR3 extends over 14 amino acids. Germline lookup yields CDR1 SGHAT and CDR2 FQNNGV. The V and J ends lost 5 bases and 5 bases respectively, with 15 bases between them. The CDR3 sequence: CASSMDPGLYGYTF. CDR3 DNA: TGTGCCAGCAGCATGGACCCAGGATTGTATGGCTACACCTTC.

Only a few counts were recorded for this clone. V gene TRBV29-1 combines with J gene TRBJ2-3; the D gene could be TRBD1 or TRBD2 (5 bases each). The V gene's germline CDR1 is SQVTM and CDR2 ANQGSEA. This CDR3 spans 14 amino acids. Trimming stripped 4 bases from V and 3 bases from J, with 14 bases between. CDR3 sequence (DNA): TGCAGCGTTGGGGACCATTCTATTACAGATACGCAGTATTTT. It codes for CSVGDHSITDTQYF.

The chain is built from TRBV5-4 and TRBJ2-1, with TRBD2 as a possible D gene (5 bases). Germline CDR1 SGHNT, CDR2 YYREEE (reference sequence). V was shortened by 0 bases and J by 4 bases, with 14 bases between the two germline ends. The CDR3 spans 16 residues. The CDR3 here is CASSLAGSGSYNEQFF. The CDR3 DNA reads TGTGCCAGCAGCTTGGCGGGGTCGGGGTCTTACAATGAGCAGTTCTTC.

This clone was seen a few times. The rearrangement links TRBV28 to TRBJ1-5, with D unresolved. V lost 5 bases, J lost 0 bases, and 11 bases lay in between. CDR1 and CDR2 (germline): MDHEN, SYDVKM. CDR3 length equals 15 residues. The CDR3 DNA reads as TGTGCCAGCAGTACCTTACTGGATAGCAATCAGCCCCAGCATTTT. Residues: CASSTLLDSNQPQHF.

This chain uses TRBV2 with TRBJ1-2; 9 nucleotides agree with TRBD1. The junction had 7 bases not matched to a gene; V was cut back by 6 bases and J by 8 bases. CDR3 size: 13 residues. Germline-derived CDR1 and CDR2 are SNHLY and FYNNEI. The CDR3 sequence is CASRADRGGGYTF. For the CDR3, the DNA is TGTGCCAGCAGGGCGGACAGGGGCGGAGGCTACACCTTC.

V and J are TRBV7-2 and TRBJ2-2, with TRBD1 as a possible D gene (6 bases). This CDR3 is 16 amino acids long. V was cut by 5 bases and J by 0 bases, with 13 bases left in between. CDR1 and CDR2 (germline): SGHTA, FQGNSA. The CDR3 spells CASSKSGVSNTGELFF. CDR3 DNA sequence: TGTGCCAGCAGCAAGTCAGGGGTCTCGAACACCGGGGAGCTGTTTTTT.

This clone was seen a handful of times. V is TRBV21-1 and J is TRBJ1-1. TRBV21-1 is noted as a pseudogene. CDR3 size: 14 residues. CDR3 DNA: TGTGCCAGCAGCAAAGAAAGTGGGAGGACTGAAGCTTTCTTT. Translating it yields CASSKESGRTEAFF.

This rearrangement joins TRBV6-5 to TRBJ1-4; a possible D gene is TRBD1 (6 bases). CDR3 length: 15 residues. V was shortened by 1 base and J by 4 bases, with 10 bases between the two germline ends. Per germline, CDR1 MNHEY and CDR2 SVGAGI. CDR3 sequence reads: CASSYLDSRNEKLFF. DNA of the CDR3: TGTGCCAGCAGTTACTTGGACAGCCGTAATGAAAAACTGTTTTTT.

In DNA form, the CDR3 reads TGTGCCAGCAGCGTATATGGATGGTATAGCGGGCCCACAGATACGCAGTATTTT. It is translated as CASSVYGWYSGPTDTQYF. This sequence joins TRBV9 and TRBJ2-3; 7 positions match TRBD2. Germline V gene lookup returns CDR1 SGDLS and CDR2 YYNGEE. The CDR3 extends over 18 amino acids. Losses at the gene ends were 1 base for V and 2 bases for J; bases not matched to a gene: 13.

The sample holds one count of this clone. The chain is built from TRBV11-1 and TRBJ2-7; D unresolved. Trimming took 5 bases from V and 4 from J, leaving 6 bases between them. Germline V gene sequence: CDR1 SGHAT, CDR2 FQDESV (reference sequence). The CDR3 contains 11 residues. CDR3 DNA: TGTGCCAGCAGCCTCCAATACGAGCAGTACTTC. Protein sequence: CASSLQYEQYF.